The rows below give T cell receptor beta chains drawn from one sample of a study of shared clonotypes between healthy human individuals. Produced via immunoSEQ multiplex PCR; TCRdb's table is partial and in-frame only. The sample has some 2,100,000 clones, about 93% seen once. The sample taken for sequencing was naive CD8+ T cells from PBMCs. All receptors derive from a man in his late teens or twenties in good health. Some clones in this sample may be carry-over from other donors' samples. The CDR3 runs from the conserved cysteine through the conserved F or W. The D gene is left open where the match is weak.

len	j_gene	v_gene	d_gene	CDR3nt	CDR3aa
15	TRBJ2-5	TRBV28	TRBD2	TGTGCCAGCAGTTTCATACTAGCGGGGCAAGAGACCCAGTACTTC	CASSFILAGQETQYF
16	TRBJ2-7	TRBV27	TRBD2	TGTGCCAGCAGTTTGACCCCCGGACTAGCGGACTACGAGCAGTACTTC	CASSLTPGLADYEQYF
16	TRBJ1-5	TRBV5-4	TRBD1	TGTGCCAGCAGCGTCGGGACAGGGGGTAGAAATCAGCCCCAGCATTTT	CASSVGTGGRNQPQHF
13	TRBJ2-1	TRBV9	-	TGTGCCAGCAGCGCCTCCCTCGGCAATGAGCAGTTCTTC	CASSASLGNEQFF
13	TRBJ2-1	TRBV19	TRBD2	TGTGCCAGTAGACCGGGACTAGCGAATGAGCAGTTCTTC	CASRPGLANEQFF
15	TRBJ2-7	TRBV7-3	-	TGTGCCAGCAGCTTAGGGCCACAGACTCCCTACGAGCAGTACTTC	CASSLGPQTPYEQYF
15	TRBJ1-1	TRBV4-2	-	TGTGCCAGCAGCCTCGAGCAATTCTTCAACACTGAAGCTTTCTTT	CASSLEQFFNTEAFF
15	TRBJ2-7	TRBV7-8	-	TGTGCCAGCACCCTACGGGGGCCACACTCCTACGAGCAGTACTTC	CASTLRGPHSYEQYF
16	TRBJ2-7	TRBV28	TRBD2	TGTGCCAGCAGTCCCCCCGGACTAGCGGGGGACTACGAGCAGTACTTC	CASSPPGLAGDYEQYF
15	TRBJ2-7	TRBV4-1	TRBD1	TGCGCCAGCAGCCAAGGTCTACGACAGGGGGACGAGCAGTACTTC	CASSQGLRQGDEQYF
18	TRBJ1-3	TRBV1	-	TGCACCAGCAGCCACCCCCCGGGACCAATAACGTCTGGAAACACCATATATTTT	CTSSHPPGPITSGNTIYF
15	TRBJ1-5	TRBV28	-	TGTGCCAGCAGTTTAAGACTTACGGGCAATCAGCCCCAGCATTTT	CASSLRLTGNQPQHF
18	TRBJ1-3	TRBV2	-	TGTGCCAGCAGTGAAGCAGCGGTCTGGGCCTACTCTGGAAACACCATATATTTT	CASSEAAVWAYSGNTIYF
14	TRBJ2-2	TRBV7-9	-	TGTGCCAGCAGCCCACCCGTGCGTGGAGGGGAGCTGTTTTTT	CASSPPVRGGELFF
14	TRBJ2-7	TRBV7-2	-	TGTGCCAGCAGCTTAGACGACGGAAACTACGAGCAGTACTTC	CASSLDDGNYEQYF
14	TRBJ2-7	TRBV7-8	-	TGTGCCAGCAGCTTAGGATCGGGGGCGGGTGAGCAGTACTTC	CASSLGSGAGEQYF
13	TRBJ1-1	TRBV7-2	-	TGTGCCAGCAGATCAGGGTTGGGCACTGAAGCTTTCTTT	CASRSGLGTEAFF
15	TRBJ1-1	TRBV28	-	TGTGCCAGCAGTCCCGGGCAGGGGTGGTACACTGAAGCTTTCTTT	CASSPGQGWYTEAFF
16	TRBJ2-5	TRBV9	-	TGTGCCAGCAGCGTAGGGAAAGGGGGACTTCAAGAGACCCAGTACTTC	CASSVGKGGLQETQYF
14	TRBJ2-7	TRBV27	-	TGTGCCAGCAGTGCCGATCCGAACCACTACGAGCAGTACTTC	CASSADPNHYEQYF
11	TRBJ1-5	TRBV20-1	-	TGCAGTGCTACCCAGGGTTCTAGAAAGCATTTT	CSATQGSRKHF
14	TRBJ1-6	TRBV27	TRBD1	TGTGCCAGCAGCACAGGGGGCTTGCATTCACCCCTCCACTTT	CASSTGGLHSPLHF
14	TRBJ2-7	TRBV27	TRBD2	TGTGCCAGCAATTCGACTAGCGGGAGGGACGAGCAGTACTTC	CASNSTSGRDEQYF